The 10 T cell receptor beta chains listed next were all sequenced from one sample in a study of T cells in Graves' hyperthyroidism and ophthalmopathy. What was amplified from RNA transcripts were TCR beta CDR3 regions. TCR CDR3 underwent first-round RT-PCR with the HTBI primer set. One entry per CDR3 protein results from TCRdb running MiXCR on the multiplex PCR reads. The repertoire holds 240,000 or so distinct CDR3 sequences, with less than 20% as singletons. The specimen sequenced was blood. The receptors derive from a woman younger than 35 with Graves' ophthalmopathy.

This clonotype was found a few times. The chain is built from TRBV14 and TRBJ2-1, with 11 bases fitting TRBD2. Per germline, CDR1 SGHDN and CDR2 FVKESK. The CDR3 extends over 17 amino acids. With 5 bases clipped from V and 3 bases from J, the junction kept 9 bases outside the gene matches. Written as DNA, the CDR3 is TGTGCCAGCAGCTCTCAGACCGGGACTAGCGGCTACAATGAGCAGTTCTTC. The encoded protein is CASSSQTGTSGYNEQFF.

This clonotype was seen repeatedly, ten times or more. This chain connects TRBV3-1 to TRBJ2-2; D may match TRBD1 or TRBD2 (5 bases each). Per germline, CDR1 LGHDT and CDR2 YNNKEL (reference sequence). CDR3 size: 13 residues. V was clipped by 1 base and J by 6 bases, with 6 bases between them. For the CDR3, the DNA is TGTGCCAGCAGCCAAGTGGGGGCCGGGGAGCTGTTTTTT. Protein product: CASSQVGAGELFF.

This clonotype was seen many times. The chain combines TRBV28 with TRBJ2-5; D remains unclear. The CDR3 sequence is 12 residues long. Looked up from germline, CDR1 is MDHEN and CDR2 is SYDVKM. Trimming left V 5 bases short and J 5 bases short, with 9 bases between. CDR3 region: CASSGYWETQYF. The CDR3 DNA reads TGTGCCAGCAGTGGATATTGGGAGACCCAGTACTTC.

This clonotype was picked up many times. The chain joins TRBV12-3 or TRBV12-4 to TRBJ1-1; D gene unclear. The CDR3 has 13 amino acids. Trimming took off 6 bases at V and 1 base at J, with 9 bases between the two ends. The CDR3 spells CASSLTGNTEAFF. Written as DNA, the CDR3 is TGTGCCAGCAGCCTGACGGGGAACACTGAAGCTTTCTTT.

V and J are TRBV11-3 and TRBJ2-1; 16 nucleotides agree with TRBD2. The CDR3 extends over 19 amino acids. V shed 4 bases, J shed 7 bases, and the junction held 13 bases outside the gene matches. Germline V gene lookup returns CDR1 SGHNT and CDR2 YENEEA. CDR3 sequence: CASSSSGTSGRANSNEQFF. The CDR3, as DNA: TGTGCCAGCAGCTCCTCCGGGACTAGCGGGAGGGCCAATTCAAATGAGCAGTTCTTC.

This clonotype was observed many times. The CDR3 DNA reads TGTGCCAGCTCACCACTTCGGCCAGGCCCTACGAACACCGGGGAGCTGTTTTTT. This encodes CASSPLRPGPTNTGELFF. This chain connects TRBV18 to TRBJ2-2; the D is unclear. CDR1 is KGHSH, CDR2 LQKENI, per germline. V was shortened by 1 base and J by 0 bases, with 15 bases between the two germline ends. This CDR3 is built from 18 residues.

This clonotype has at least ten counts. This chain connects TRBV10-3 to TRBJ1-1, with a tentative D call TRBD1 (6 bases). CDR1 is ENHRY, CDR2 SYGVKD, per germline. With 8 bases removed from V and 0 bases from J, the gap between germline ends came to 19 bases. The CDR3 spans 16 residues. CDR3 in amino acids: CAIQVSTGSMNTEAFF. The CDR3 nucleotides read TGTGCCATCCAGGTGAGCACAGGGAGCATGAACACTGAAGCTTTCTTT.

The table lists this clonotype with many counts. The V gene is TRBV12-3 or TRBV12-4, the J gene TRBJ2-7; possibly TRBD2 for D (6 bases). This CDR3 region has 16 residues. V lost 6 bases and J lost 0, with 18 bases in between. The CDR3 nucleotides read TGTGCCAGCAGCAAGCAACCGGGACTCGACTCCTACGAGCAGTACTTC. Encoded protein: CASSKQPGLDSYEQYF.

This clonotype was seen only a few times. This may arise from a read error, as a much more abundant clone is one base away. The chain links TRBV20-1 to TRBJ1-1; no firm D call. Germline CDR1 is DFQATT and CDR2 is SNEGSKA (reference sequence). The CDR3 sequence is 14 residues long. Trimming cost V 1 base and J 5 bases, with 14 bases left between them. The CDR3 reads CSARAAGLGTEAFF. The CDR3 DNA follows: TGCAGTGCTAGAGCCGCGGGGTTGGGGACTGAAGCTTTCTTT.

A single count supports this clonotype. J is TRBJ2-5 and V is TRBV20-1, with 10 nucleotides matching TRBD2. This CDR3 has 14 residues. The germline CDR1 and CDR2 sequences are DFQATT and SNEGSKA (reference sequence). Unmatched junction bases numbered 5, after V lost 3 bases and J lost 4 bases. CDR3 DNA sequence: TGCAGTGCTAGTTCGGCTAGCGGGGGAGAGACCCAGTACTTC. Translated, it gives CSASSASGGETQYF.